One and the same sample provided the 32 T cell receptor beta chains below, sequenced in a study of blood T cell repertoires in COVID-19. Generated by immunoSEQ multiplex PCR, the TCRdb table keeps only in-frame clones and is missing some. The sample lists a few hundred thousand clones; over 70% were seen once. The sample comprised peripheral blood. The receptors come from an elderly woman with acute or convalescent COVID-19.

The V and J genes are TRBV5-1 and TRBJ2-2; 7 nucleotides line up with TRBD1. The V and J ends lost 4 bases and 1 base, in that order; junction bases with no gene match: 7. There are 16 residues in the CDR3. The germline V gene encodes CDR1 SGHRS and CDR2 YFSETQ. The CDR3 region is CASSAGGHENTGELFF. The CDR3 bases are TGCGCCAGCAGCGCAGGGGGACACGAGAACACCGGGGAGCTGTTTTTT. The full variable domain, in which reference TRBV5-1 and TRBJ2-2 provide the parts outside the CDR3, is KAGVTQTPRYLIKTRGQQVTLSCSPISGHRSVSWYQQTPGQGLQFLFEYFSETQRNKGNFPGRFSGRQFSNSRSEMNVSTLELGDSALYLCASSAGGHENTGELFFGEGSRLTVL.

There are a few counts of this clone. The CDR3 bases are TGTGCCAGCAGCCCTTATTTTTCAGGCTATAGCAATCAGCCCCAGCATTTT. Its protein is CASSPYFSGYSNQPQHF. The chain combines TRBV3-1 (or the pseudogene TRBV3-2) with TRBJ1-5; D gene uncertain. The CDR3 length is 17 residues. From germline, CDR1 is LGHDT and CDR2 YNNKEL (reference sequence). Trimming took 4 bases from V and 0 from J, leaving 16 bases between them.

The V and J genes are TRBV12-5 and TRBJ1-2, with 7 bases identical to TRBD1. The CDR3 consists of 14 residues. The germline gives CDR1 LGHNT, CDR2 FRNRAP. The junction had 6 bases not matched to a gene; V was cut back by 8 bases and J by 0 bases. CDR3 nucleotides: TGTGCTAGTACCGGGACAGTTACTAACTATGGCTACACCTTC. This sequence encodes CASTGTVTNYGYTF.

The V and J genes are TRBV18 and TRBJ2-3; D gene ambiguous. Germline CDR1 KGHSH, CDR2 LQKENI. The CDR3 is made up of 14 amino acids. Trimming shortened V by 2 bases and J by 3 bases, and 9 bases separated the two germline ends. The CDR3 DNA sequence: TGTGCCAGCTCACCATTGGCTAGGACAGATACGCAGTATTTT. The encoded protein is CASSPLARTDTQYF.

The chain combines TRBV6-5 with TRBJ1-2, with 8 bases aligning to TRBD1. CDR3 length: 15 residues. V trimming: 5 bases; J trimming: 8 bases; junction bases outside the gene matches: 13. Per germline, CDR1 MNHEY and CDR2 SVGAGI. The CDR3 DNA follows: TGTGCCAGCAGTCCCCACACGAGACAGGGGATAGGCTACACCTTC. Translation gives CASSPHTRQGIGYTF.

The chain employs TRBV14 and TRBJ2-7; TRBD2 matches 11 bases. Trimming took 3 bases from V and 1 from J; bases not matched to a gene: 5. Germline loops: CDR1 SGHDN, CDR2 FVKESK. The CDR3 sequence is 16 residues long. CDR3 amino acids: CASSQPTSGRSYEQYF. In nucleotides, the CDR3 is TGTGCCAGCAGCCAGCCTACTAGCGGGAGATCCTACGAGCAGTACTTC.

The CDR3 sequence: CASSRQGPQHF. The CDR3 nucleotides are TGTGCCAGCAGTAGACAGGGGCCCCAGCATTTT. J is TRBJ1-5 and V is TRBV2, with 7 bases lining up with TRBD1. CDR3 size: 11 residues. V was pared by 5 bases and J by 9 bases, with 1 base of the junction left unmatched. Germline CDR1 reads SNHLY; CDR2 reads FYNNEI.

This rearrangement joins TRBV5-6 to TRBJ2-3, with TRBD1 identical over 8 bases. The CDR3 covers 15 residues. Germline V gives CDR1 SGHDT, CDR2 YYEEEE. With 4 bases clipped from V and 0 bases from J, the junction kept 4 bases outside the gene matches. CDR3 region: CASSIGQGSTDTQYF. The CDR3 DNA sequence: TGTGCCAGCAGCATCGGACAGGGTAGCACAGATACGCAGTATTTT. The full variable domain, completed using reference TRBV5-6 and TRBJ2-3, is DAGVTQSPTHLIKTRGQQVTLRCSPKSGHDTVSWYQQALGQGPQFIFQYYEEEERQRGNFPDRFSGHQFPNYSSELNVNALLLGDSALYLCASSIGQGSTDTQYFGPGTRLTVL.

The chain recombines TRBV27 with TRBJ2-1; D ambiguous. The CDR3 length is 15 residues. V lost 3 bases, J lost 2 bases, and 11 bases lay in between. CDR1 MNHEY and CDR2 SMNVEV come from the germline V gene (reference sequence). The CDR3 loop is CASSLSRSAYNEQFF. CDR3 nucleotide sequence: TGTGCCAGCAGTTTGTCTAGGTCAGCCTACAATGAGCAGTTCTTC.

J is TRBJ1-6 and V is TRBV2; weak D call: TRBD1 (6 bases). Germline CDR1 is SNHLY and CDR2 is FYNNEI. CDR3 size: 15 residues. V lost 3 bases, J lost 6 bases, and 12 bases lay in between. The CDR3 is CASSEQGLVNSPLHF. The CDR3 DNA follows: TGTGCCAGCAGTGAGCAGGGGCTGGTTAATTCACCCCTCCACTTT.

Here the CDR3 reads CASSYSGQASGGNQPQHF. As DNA, the CDR3 is TGTGCCAGCAGTTACTCTGGTCAGGCGAGCGGGGGCAATCAGCCCCAGCATTTT. V is TRBV6-2 or TRBV6-3 and J is TRBJ1-5; D not certain. Trimming removed 0 bases from V and 2 bases from J, with 17 bases in between. The CDR3 runs 18 residues. CDR1 is MNHEY and CDR2 is SVGEGT in the germline V gene.

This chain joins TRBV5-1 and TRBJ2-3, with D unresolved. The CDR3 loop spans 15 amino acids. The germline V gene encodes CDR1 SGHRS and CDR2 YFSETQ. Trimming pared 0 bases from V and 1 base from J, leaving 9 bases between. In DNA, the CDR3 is TGCGCCAGCAGCTTGGGGCAGGAAGGCACAGATACGCAGTATTTT. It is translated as CASSLGQEGTDTQYF.

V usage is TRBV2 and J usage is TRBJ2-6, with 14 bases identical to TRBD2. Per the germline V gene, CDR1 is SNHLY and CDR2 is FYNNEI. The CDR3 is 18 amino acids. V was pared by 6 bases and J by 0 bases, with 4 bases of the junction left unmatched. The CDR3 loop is CASRGLAGALSGANVLTF. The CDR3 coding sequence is TGTGCCAGCAGGGGACTAGCGGGGGCCCTCTCTGGGGCCAACGTCCTGACTTTC.

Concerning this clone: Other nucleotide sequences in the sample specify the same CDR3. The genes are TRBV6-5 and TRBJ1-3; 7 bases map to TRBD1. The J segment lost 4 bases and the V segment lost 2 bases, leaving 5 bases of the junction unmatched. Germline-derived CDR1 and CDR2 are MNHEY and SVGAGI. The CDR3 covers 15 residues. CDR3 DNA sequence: TGTGCCAGCAGTTACCAGACAGGGCTCGGAAACACCATATATTTT. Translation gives CASSYQTGLGNTIYF.

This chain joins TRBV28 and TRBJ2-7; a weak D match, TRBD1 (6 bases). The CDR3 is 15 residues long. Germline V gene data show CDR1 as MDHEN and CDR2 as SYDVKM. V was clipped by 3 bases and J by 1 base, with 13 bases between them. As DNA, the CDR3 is TGTGCCAGCAGTTTGGACAGAATCTTATCCTACGAGCAGTACTTC. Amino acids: CASSLDRILSYEQYF.

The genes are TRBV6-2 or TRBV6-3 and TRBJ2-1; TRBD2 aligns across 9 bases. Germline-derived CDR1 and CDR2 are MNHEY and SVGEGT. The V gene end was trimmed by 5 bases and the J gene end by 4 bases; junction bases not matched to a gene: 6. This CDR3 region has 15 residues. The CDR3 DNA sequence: TGTGCCAGCAGTCCCGCGGGGGGGATGTACAATGAGCAGTTCTTC. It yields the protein CASSPAGGMYNEQFF.

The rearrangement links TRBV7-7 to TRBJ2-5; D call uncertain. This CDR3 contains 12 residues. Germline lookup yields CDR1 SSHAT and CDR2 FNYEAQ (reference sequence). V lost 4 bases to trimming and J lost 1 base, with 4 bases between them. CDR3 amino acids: CASSSSQETQYF. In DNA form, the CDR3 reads TGTGCCAGCAGCTCGTCCCAAGAGACCCAGTACTTC.

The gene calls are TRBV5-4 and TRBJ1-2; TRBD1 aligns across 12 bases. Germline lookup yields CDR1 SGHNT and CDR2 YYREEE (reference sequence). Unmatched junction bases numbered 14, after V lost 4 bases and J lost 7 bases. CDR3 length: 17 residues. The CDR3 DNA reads TGTGCCAGCAGCATCCCTGGGACAGGGGGCGGAGTGGGTGGCTACACCTTC. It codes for CASSIPGTGGGVGGYTF.

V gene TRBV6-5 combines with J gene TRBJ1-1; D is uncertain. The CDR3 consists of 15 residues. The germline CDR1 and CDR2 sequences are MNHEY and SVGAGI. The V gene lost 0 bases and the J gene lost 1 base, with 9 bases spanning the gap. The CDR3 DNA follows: TGTGCCAGCAGTTACTCGGGCAATACGAACACTGAAGCTTTCTTT. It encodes CASSYSGNTNTEAFF.

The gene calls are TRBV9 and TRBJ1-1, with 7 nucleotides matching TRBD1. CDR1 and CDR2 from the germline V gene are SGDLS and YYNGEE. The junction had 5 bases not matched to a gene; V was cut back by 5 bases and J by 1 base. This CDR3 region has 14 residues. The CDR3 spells CASRDGTENTEAFF. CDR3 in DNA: TGTGCCAGCAGGGACGGGACAGAGAACACTGAAGCTTTCTTT.

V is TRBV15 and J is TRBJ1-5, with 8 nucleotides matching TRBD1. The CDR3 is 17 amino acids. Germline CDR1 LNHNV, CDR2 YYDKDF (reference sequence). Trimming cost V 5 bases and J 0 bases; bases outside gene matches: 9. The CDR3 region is CATSLGQGTSSNQPQHF. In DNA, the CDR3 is TGTGCCACCAGCCTCGGACAGGGAACTTCTAGCAATCAGCCCCAGCATTTT.

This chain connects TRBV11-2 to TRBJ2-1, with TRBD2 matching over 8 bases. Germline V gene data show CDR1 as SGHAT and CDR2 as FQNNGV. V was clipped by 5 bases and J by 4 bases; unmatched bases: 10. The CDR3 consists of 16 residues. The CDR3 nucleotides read TGTGCCAGCAGCCCAAGGCTAGCGGGCCAATACAATGAGCAGTTCTTC. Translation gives CASSPRLAGQYNEQFF.

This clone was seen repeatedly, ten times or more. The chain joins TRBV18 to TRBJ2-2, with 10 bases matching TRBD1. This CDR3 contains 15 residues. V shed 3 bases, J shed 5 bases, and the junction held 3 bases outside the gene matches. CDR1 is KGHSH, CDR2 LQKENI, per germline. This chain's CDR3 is CASSPGTGATGELFF. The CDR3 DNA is TGTGCCAGCTCACCCGGGACAGGGGCGACCGGGGAGCTGTTTTTT.

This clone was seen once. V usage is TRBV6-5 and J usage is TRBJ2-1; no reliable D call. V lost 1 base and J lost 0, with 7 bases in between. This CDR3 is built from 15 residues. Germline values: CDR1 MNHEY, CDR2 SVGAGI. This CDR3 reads CASSYWADSYNEQFF. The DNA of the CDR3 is TGTGCCAGCAGTTACTGGGCAGACTCCTACAATGAGCAGTTCTTC.

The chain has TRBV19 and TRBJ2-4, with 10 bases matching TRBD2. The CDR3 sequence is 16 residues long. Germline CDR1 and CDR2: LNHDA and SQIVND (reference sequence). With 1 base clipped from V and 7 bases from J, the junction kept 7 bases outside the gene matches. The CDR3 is CASSIGASGGGNIQYF. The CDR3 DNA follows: TGTGCCAGTAGTATAGGGGCTAGCGGGGGAGGGAACATTCAGTACTTC. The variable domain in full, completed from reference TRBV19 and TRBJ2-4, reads DGGITQSPKYLFRKEGQNVTLSCEQNLNHDAMYWYRQDPGQGLRLIYYSQIVNDFQKGDIAEGYSVSREKKESFPLTVTSAQKNPTAFYLCASSIGASGGGNIQYFGAGTRLSVL.

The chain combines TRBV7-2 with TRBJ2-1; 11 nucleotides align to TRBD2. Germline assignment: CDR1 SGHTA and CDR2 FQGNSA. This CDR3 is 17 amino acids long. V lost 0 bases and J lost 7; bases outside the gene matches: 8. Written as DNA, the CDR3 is TGTGCCAGCAGCTTAGCAATTACTAGCGGGGGCGGGAATGAGCAGTTCTTC. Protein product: CASSLAITSGGGNEQFF.

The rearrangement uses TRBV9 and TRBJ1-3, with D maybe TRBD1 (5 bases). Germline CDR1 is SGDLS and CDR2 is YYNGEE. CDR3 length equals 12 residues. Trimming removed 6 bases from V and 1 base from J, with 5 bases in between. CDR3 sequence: CASKGSGNTIYF. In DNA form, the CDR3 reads TGTGCCAGCAAGGGGTCTGGAAACACCATATATTTT.

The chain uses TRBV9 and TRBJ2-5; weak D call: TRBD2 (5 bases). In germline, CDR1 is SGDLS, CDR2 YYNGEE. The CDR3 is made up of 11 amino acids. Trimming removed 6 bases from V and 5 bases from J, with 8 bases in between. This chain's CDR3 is CASTGEETQYF. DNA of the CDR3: TGTGCCAGCACTGGGGAGGAGACCCAGTACTTC.

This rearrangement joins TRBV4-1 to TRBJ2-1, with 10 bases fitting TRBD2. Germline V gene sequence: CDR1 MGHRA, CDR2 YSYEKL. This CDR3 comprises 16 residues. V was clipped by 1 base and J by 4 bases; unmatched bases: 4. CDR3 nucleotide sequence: TGCGCCAGCAGCCAAGCCGGGACTAGCGTATACAATGAGCAGTTCTTC. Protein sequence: CASSQAGTSVYNEQFF.

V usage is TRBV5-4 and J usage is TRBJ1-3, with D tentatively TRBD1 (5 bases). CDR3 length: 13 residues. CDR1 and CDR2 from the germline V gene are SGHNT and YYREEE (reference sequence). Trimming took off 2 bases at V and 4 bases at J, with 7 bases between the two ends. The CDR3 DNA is TGTGCCAGCAGCTTCAGGGAAGGAAACACCATATATTTT. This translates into CASSFREGNTIYF.

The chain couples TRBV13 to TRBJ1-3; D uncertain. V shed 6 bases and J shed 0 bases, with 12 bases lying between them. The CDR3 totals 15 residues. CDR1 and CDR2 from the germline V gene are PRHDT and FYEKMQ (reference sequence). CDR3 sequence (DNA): TGTGCCAGCAGTGTGAAGCTCTTCTCTGGAAACACCATATATTTT. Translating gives CASSVKLFSGNTIYF.

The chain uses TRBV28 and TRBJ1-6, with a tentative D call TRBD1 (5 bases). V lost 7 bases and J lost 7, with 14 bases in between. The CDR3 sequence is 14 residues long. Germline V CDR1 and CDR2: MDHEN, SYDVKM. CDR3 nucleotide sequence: TGTGCCAGCATCCGACAGCCCGCCAATTCACCCCTCCACTTT. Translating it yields CASIRQPANSPLHF.